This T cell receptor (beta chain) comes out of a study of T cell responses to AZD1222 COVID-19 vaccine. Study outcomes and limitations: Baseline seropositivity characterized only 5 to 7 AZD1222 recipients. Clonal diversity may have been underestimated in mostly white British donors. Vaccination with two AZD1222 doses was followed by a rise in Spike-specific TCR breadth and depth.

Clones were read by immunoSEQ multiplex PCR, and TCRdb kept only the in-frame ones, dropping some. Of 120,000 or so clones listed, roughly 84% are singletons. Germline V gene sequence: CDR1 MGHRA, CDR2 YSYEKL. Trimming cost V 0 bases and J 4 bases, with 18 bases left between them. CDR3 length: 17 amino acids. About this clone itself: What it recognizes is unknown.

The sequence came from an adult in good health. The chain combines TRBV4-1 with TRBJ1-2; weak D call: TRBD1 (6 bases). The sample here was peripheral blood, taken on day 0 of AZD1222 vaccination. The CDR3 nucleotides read TGCGCCAGCAGCCAAGATCAGTATGGGACAAACCCCTATGGCTACACCTTC. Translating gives CASSQDQYGTNPYGYTF.